This entry lists 26 T cell receptor beta chains sequenced from one sample in a study of sequential checkpoint blockade in melanoma. TCRdb's copy holds only in-frame clones and misses some; the assay was immunoSEQ multiplex PCR. The sample yields roughly 20,000 clones, 82% seen once. Noted treatment: randomized to nivolumab then ipilimumab (arm A) or the reverse (arm B). Sequenced here: CD8+ T cells sorted from blood (inferred from file names), sampled from a patient given nivolumab and ipilimumab in sequence. These receptors were obtained from a human donor with melanoma.

The V call is TRBV6-5, the J call TRBJ2-7; 8 positions match TRBD2. The CDR3 is 13 residues long. Germline V gene sequence: CDR1 MNHEY, CDR2 SVGAGI. V shed 6 bases and J 1 base; nucleotides not matched to a gene: 2. The CDR3 DNA sequence: TGTGCCAGCAGAGCGGGGGCGTCCTACGAGCAGTACTTC. This translates into CASRAGASYEQYF.

The chain uses TRBV6-5 and TRBJ2-5, with TRBD1 matching 8 bases. The CDR3 sequence is 14 residues long. Per germline, CDR1 MNHEY and CDR2 SVGAGI. V shed 6 bases, J shed 4 bases, and the junction held 7 bases outside the gene matches. The CDR3 here is CASRPGQGRETQYF. In nucleotides, the CDR3 is TGTGCCAGCAGACCCGGACAGGGCCGAGAGACCCAGTACTTC.

The chain carries TRBV10-3 and TRBJ2-2; a possible D gene is TRBD1 (6 bases). The germline gives CDR1 ENHRY, CDR2 SYGVKD. The CDR3 sequence is 16 residues long. Trimming cost V 0 bases and J 1 base, with 9 bases left between them. Written as DNA, the CDR3 is TGTGCCATCAGTGAGTCCGAGACAGGGAACACCGGGGAGCTGTTTTTT. Amino acids: CAISESETGNTGELFF.

V usage is TRBV28 and J usage is TRBJ2-7; 7 bases are shared with TRBD1. The CDR3 contains 14 residues. Germline V gene sequence: CDR1 MDHEN, CDR2 SYDVKM. J gave up 0 bases and V 3 bases, and 2 bases lay outside the gene matches. CDR3 residues: CASSLTGSSYEQYF. The CDR3 nucleotides read TGTGCCAGCAGTTTGACAGGGAGCTCCTACGAGCAGTACTTC.

This chain connects TRBV19 to TRBJ2-3; weak D call: TRBD1 (6 bases). Trimming stripped 4 bases from V and 6 bases from J, with 14 bases between. Germline CDR1 LNHDA, CDR2 SQIVND (reference sequence). The CDR3 runs 14 residues. CDR3 sequence (DNA): TGTGCCAGTAGTACCGGGACATCAGGGGATACGCAGTATTTT. Translation gives CASSTGTSGDTQYF.

This clone was found a few times. This chain links TRBV9 with TRBJ1-2; TRBD1 might be the D (6 bases). The CDR3 is 14 amino acids. With 3 bases removed from V and 3 bases from J, the gap between germline ends came to 12 bases. The germline CDR1 and CDR2 sequences are SGDLS and YYNGEE. The CDR3 here is CASSDGQRDYGYTF. CDR3 coding DNA: TGTGCCAGCAGCGACGGACAGAGGGACTATGGCTACACCTTC.

The V and J genes are TRBV5-5 and TRBJ1-5; D is perhaps TRBD1 (5 bases). Trimming took 0 bases from V and 2 from J, leaving 9 bases between them. The CDR3 runs 15 residues. Germline V gene lookup returns CDR1 SGHKS and CDR2 YYEKEE (reference sequence). CDR3 region: CASSLGRVGNQPQHF. As DNA, the CDR3 is TGTGCCAGCAGCTTGGGCAGGGTAGGCAATCAGCCCCAGCATTTT.

The chain has TRBV9 and TRBJ1-5; possibly TRBD1 for D (6 bases). CDR3 size: 15 residues. V gave up 2 bases and J gave up 2 bases, with 11 bases separating them. CDR1 SGDLS and CDR2 YYNGEE come from the germline V gene. The CDR3 sequence is CASSVGHAGNQPQHF. The CDR3 DNA sequence: TGTGCCAGCAGCGTGGGACATGCGGGCAATCAGCCCCAGCATTTT. Filled out from reference TRBV9 and TRBJ1-5, the complete variable domain reads DSGVTQTPKHLITATGQRVTLRCSPRSGDLSVYWYQQSLDQGLQFLIQYYNGEERAKGNILERFSAQQFPDLHSELNLSSLELGDSALYFCASSVGHAGNQPQHFGDGTRLSIL.

The rearrangement uses TRBV10-3 and TRBJ1-1; possible D gene TRBD1, 6 bases. This CDR3 spans 17 amino acids. Germline-derived CDR1 and CDR2 are ENHRY and SYGVKD. V lost 3 bases, J lost 8 bases, and 25 bases lay in between. The CDR3 spells CAISDSNRAHLRVEAFF. The CDR3 nucleotides read TGTGCCATCAGTGACTCTAACAGGGCACACCTAAGGGTCGAAGCTTTCTTT.

The rearrangement uses TRBV5-4 and TRBJ1-2; 8 bases map to TRBD1. This CDR3 is built from 17 residues. V was pared by 0 bases and J by 4 bases, with 11 bases of the junction left unmatched. The V gene's germline CDR1 is SGHNT and CDR2 YYREEE (reference sequence). CDR3 coding DNA: TGTGCCAGCAGCTTGGGGACTGACAGGGGCGCGGGCTATGGCTACACCTTC. It encodes CASSLGTDRGAGYGYTF.

On this clone: At one end, the junction sequence differs from germline, possibly due to a read error. J is TRBJ2-4 and V is TRBV4-3, with D maybe TRBD2 (6 bases). Germline V lookup: CDR1 LGHNA, CDR2 YSLEER. This CDR3 has 17 residues. As DNA, the CDR3 is TGCGCCAGCAGTCAAGAGTCGTCGGGGGTTAGCAAAAACATTCAGTACTTC. This encodes CASSQESSGVSKNIQYF.

The chain couples TRBV27 to TRBJ1-1, with 10 bases fitting TRBD1. The CDR3 runs 14 residues. The trim removed 6 bases at V and 8 bases at J, leaving 9 bases unmatched. Germline lookup yields CDR1 MNHEY and CDR2 SMNVEV (reference sequence). The CDR3 is CASRTGGGGTEAFF. The DNA of the CDR3 is TGTGCCAGCAGGACAGGGGGCGGCGGCACCGAAGCTTTCTTT.

The chain joins TRBV13 to TRBJ2-7; no firm D call. CDR1 PRHDT and CDR2 FYEKMQ come from the germline V gene (reference sequence). The CDR3 sequence is 15 residues long. With 5 bases removed from V and 2 bases from J, the gap between germline ends came to 16 bases. The CDR3, as DNA: TGTGCCAGCAGCCCTTCAGGTACTCCGCCCTACGAGCAGTACTTC. Its translation is CASSPSGTPPYEQYF.

This clone showed up just a few times. The gene calls are TRBV9 and TRBJ1-2, with 8 bases fitting TRBD1. This CDR3 comprises 15 residues. Germline CDR1 SGDLS, CDR2 YYNGEE. Trimming took 4 bases from V and 3 from J; bases not matched to a gene: 8. CDR3 sequence reads: CASSLTGQGDYGYTF. The CDR3 DNA reads TGTGCCAGCAGCCTCACTGGACAGGGCGACTATGGCTACACCTTC.

V gene TRBV28 combines with J gene TRBJ2-2; D perhaps matches TRBD1 (5 bases). This CDR3 has 15 residues. Germline CDR1 is MDHEN and CDR2 is SYDVKM. Trimming took 10 bases from V and 1 from J, leaving 16 bases between them. The chain's CDR3 is CANRTRGMNTGELFF. For the CDR3, the DNA is TGTGCCAACAGAACAAGGGGCATGAACACCGGGGAGCTGTTTTTT.

In this sample, this clone turned up a few times. The V gene is TRBV19, the J gene TRBJ2-7, with TRBD1 matching 9 bases. This CDR3 is built from 15 residues. Looked up from germline, CDR1 is LNHDA and CDR2 is SQIVND (reference sequence). Trimming cost V 5 bases and J 6 bases; bases outside gene matches: 11. The CDR3 spells CASSFSGTGMVEQYF. The CDR3 nucleotides are TGTGCCAGTAGTTTTTCCGGGACAGGGATGGTCGAGCAGTACTTC.

The chain combines TRBV4-3 with TRBJ1-5; possibly TRBD1 for D (6 bases). From germline, CDR1 is LGHNA and CDR2 YSLEER. The ends were cut back, 0 bases at V and 1 base at J, with 10 bases in the middle. The CDR3 is 16 amino acids. CDR3 protein: CASSQEAGASNQPQHF. DNA for the CDR3: TGCGCCAGCAGCCAAGAGGCGGGGGCGAGCAATCAGCCCCAGCATTTT.

The chain is built from TRBV5-1 and TRBJ2-3; 8 bases match TRBD1. The germline CDR1 and CDR2 sequences are SGHRS and YFSETQ. V trimming: 3 bases; J trimming: 0 bases; junction bases outside the gene matches: 6. This CDR3 contains 16 residues. CDR3 in DNA: TGCGCCAGCAGCTCCCCCCGGGACAGGAGCACAGATACGCAGTATTTT. Translated, it gives CASSSPRDRSTDTQYF.

The CDR3 reads CASSEDRGHEQYF. The CDR3 DNA reads TGTGCCAGCAGTGAGGACAGGGGCCACGAGCAGTACTTC. The rearrangement links TRBV28 to TRBJ2-7, with 9 positions matching TRBD1. The CDR3 is made up of 13 amino acids. Germline trimming cut 5 bases from V and 5 bases from J; bases unmatched to any gene: 4. Per the germline V gene, CDR1 is MDHEN and CDR2 is SYDVKM.

This chain uses TRBV19 with TRBJ2-7; D is perhaps TRBD1 (5 bases). The CDR3 is 15 residues long. Germline loops: CDR1 LNHDA, CDR2 SQIVND (reference sequence). Trimming shortened V by 5 bases and J by 4 bases, and 18 bases separated the two germline ends. The CDR3 here is CASSLKQVYGYEQYF. The CDR3, as DNA: TGTGCCAGTAGTCTAAAACAGGTGTATGGATACGAGCAGTACTTC.

CDR3 bases: TGTGCCAGCAGTGAAGCCAGGGGACGTTTGGCCGGGGAGCTGTTTTTT. It is translated as CASSEARGRLAGELFF. The chain employs TRBV2 and TRBJ2-2, with D possibly TRBD1 on 6 matching bases. Trimming stripped 0 bases from V and 6 bases from J, with 14 bases between. The CDR3 consists of 16 residues. Germline-derived CDR1 and CDR2 are SNHLY and FYNNEI.

The V gene is TRBV2, the J gene TRBJ1-5; D is perhaps TRBD1 (6 bases). The CDR3 totals 13 residues. The germline gives CDR1 SNHLY, CDR2 FYNNEI. V lost 7 bases, J lost 7 bases, and 14 bases lay in between. The CDR3 coding sequence is TGTGCCAGCACGGGCAGGGGAGAGCAGCCCCAGCATTTT. Protein product: CASTGRGEQPQHF.

As concerns this clone: The identical CDR3 is also encoded by other nucleotide sequences in the sample. The chain has TRBV5-4 and TRBJ2-1; 7 bases are shared with TRBD2. Germline-derived CDR1 and CDR2 are SGHNT and YYREEE (reference sequence). The CDR3 totals 15 residues. The trim removed 2 bases at V and 2 bases at J, leaving 4 bases unmatched. The CDR3 is CASSFVAGAYNEQFF. The CDR3 DNA is TGTGCCAGCAGCTTCGTGGCGGGGGCCTACAATGAGCAGTTCTTC.

This clone was counted between two and nine times. The rearrangement joins TRBV2 to TRBJ2-5; 7 bases are shared with TRBD2. Germline loops: CDR1 SNHLY, CDR2 FYNNEI. The CDR3 extends over 13 amino acids. The V and J ends lost 8 bases and 5 bases, in that order; junction bases with no gene match: 8. This chain's CDR3 is CASYSTSVETQYF. DNA for the CDR3: TGTGCCAGCTATTCTACTAGCGTCGAGACCCAGTACTTC.

This chain joins TRBV5-1 and TRBJ2-7, with D possibly being TRBD1 (6 bases). V was cut by 0 bases and J by 5 bases, with 12 bases left in between. The CDR3 loop spans 14 amino acids. CDR1 and CDR2 from the germline V gene are SGHRS and YFSETQ. CDR3 in amino acids: CASSLDPGVDEQYF. The CDR3 region has the DNA TGCGCCAGCAGCTTGGACCCAGGGGTCGACGAGCAGTACTTC. Drawing the rest from reference TRBV5-1 and TRBJ2-7, the complete variable domain is KAGVTQTPRYLIKTRGQQVTLSCSPISGHRSVSWYQQTPGQGLQFLFEYFSETQRNKGNFPGRFSGRQFSNSRSEMNVSTLELGDSALYLCASSLDPGVDEQYFGPGTRLTVT.

This clone is a singleton in its sample. The chain joins TRBV5-1 to TRBJ2-1; 8 nucleotides match TRBD1. Germline V gene lookup returns CDR1 SGHRS and CDR2 YFSETQ. V trimming: 2 bases; J trimming: 4 bases; junction bases outside the gene matches: 8. CDR3 length equals 16 residues. CDR3 coding DNA: TGCGCCAGCAGCTTTGACCGGGACAGGCCTTACAATGAGCAGTTCTTC. It is translated as CASSFDRDRPYNEQFF.